This TCR beta chain was sequenced in a study of blood T cell repertoires in COVID-19. Whole-study context: Sites in the United States, Italy and Spain provided acute and convalescent COVID-19 samples. The cDNA or gDNA used as material had been derived from T cells, B-cell-depleted T cells, or PBMCs.

The CDR3 extends over 16 amino acids. Trimming cost V 8 bases and J 0 bases, with 17 bases left between them. Germline-derived CDR1 and CDR2 are MRHNA and SNTAGT. Authors' methods: Amplification with reference gene primers provided the estimates of nucleated cell counts. Data came from immunoSEQ multiplex PCR; TCRdb stores just in-frame clones and leaves some out. V and J calls plus clone size are reproduced from that table; the DNA served to infer D and trimming. The sample has about 78,000 clones, roughly 88% seen once. The receptor's source is a woman between 50 and 59 years old in a cohort sampled during active COVID-19. The specimen was peripheral blood. J is TRBJ2-1 and V is TRBV6-4; D remains unclear. CDR3 sequence reads: CASARTGRSSYNEQFF. The CDR3 nucleotides are TGTGCCAGCGCCCGTACGGGTCGGAGCTCCTACAATGAGCAGTTCTTC.